This T cell receptor (beta chain) was captured in a study of blood T cell repertoires in COVID-19. Study-wide background: Sites in the United States, Italy and Spain provided acute and convalescent COVID-19 samples.

The protocol was immunoSEQ multiplex PCR, while the TCRdb copy is restricted to in-frame clones and leaves out a portion. The sample carries a few hundred thousand clones, roughly 85% recorded once. Germline values: CDR1 SGHRS, CDR2 YFSETQ. Between the trimmed V and J ends, which lost 0 bases and 5 bases, there was a span of 9 bases. CDR3 length equals 14 residues. Sequenced sample: PBMCs or T cells enriched from blood (not recorded which). The genes are TRBV5-1 and TRBJ2-1; D is unclear. This TCR was recovered from a woman in her forties or fifties who had recovered from COVID-19. The CDR3 reads CASSLGHENNEQFF. CDR3 DNA sequence: TGCGCCAGCAGCTTGGGACACGAAAACAATGAGCAGTTCTTC. Full variable domain (rest looked up from reference TRBV5-1 and TRBJ2-1): KAGVTQTPRYLIKTRGQQVTLSCSPISGHRSVSWYQQTPGQGLQFLFEYFSETQRNKGNFPGRFSGRQFSNSRSEMNVSTLELGDSALYLCASSLGHENNEQFFGPGTRLTVL.